Only a few counts were recorded for the clone carrying this TCR beta chain. The V gene lost 3 bases and the J gene lost 0 bases, with 10 bases spanning the gap. The CDR3 length is 14 residues. Looked up from germline, CDR1 is SGHRS and CDR2 is YFSETQ. The data were taken from a study of T-cell reconstitution after alpha-beta-depleted transplantation in children. Preparation of the TCRbeta library involved a method that used unique molecular identifiers. MiXCR, run by TCRdb on the PCR reads, gives a single entry per CDR3 protein. The table has a few hundred thousand distinct CDR3 sequences, approximately 20% seen once.

Sequencing used PBMCs from the stem cell graft donor, obtained from the stem cell graft. This clonotype originated in a human donor who donated a stem cell graft to a child with acute lymphoblastic leukemia. The rearrangement joins TRBV5-1 to TRBJ2-7; D perhaps matches TRBD2 (5 bases). The CDR3 DNA is TGCGCCAGCAGCTCCTCGAGCGGCTCCTACGAGCAGTACTTC. Protein product: CASSSSSGSYEQYF.